A single sample is the source of the 21 T cell receptor beta chains below, sequenced in a study of cytomegalovirus exposure and HLA in healthy donors. Some clones are missing from TCRdb's copy, which holds only in-frame ones; the method was immunoSEQ multiplex PCR. The table records 130,000 to 150,000 clones, around 88% of them present only once. Sequencing was performed on PBMCs. The receptors here all came from a young woman in good health and CMV-seropositive.

The rearrangement joins TRBV4-2 to TRBJ2-1, with TRBD2 matching over 12 bases. Germline CDR1 reads LGHNA; CDR2 reads YNFKEQ. This CDR3 is built from 16 residues. V gave up 0 bases and J gave up 15 bases; unmatched junction bases: 12. The CDR3, as DNA: TGTGCCAGCAGCCAAGAGGCGAGTCTAGCGGGAGGGCTTGGGTTCTTC. Its protein product is CASSQEASLAGGLGFF.

J is TRBJ2-1 and V is TRBV5-1; 13 bases align to TRBD2. The V and J ends lost 2 bases and 10 bases, in that order; junction bases with no gene match: 9. The V gene's germline CDR1 is SGHRS and CDR2 YFSETQ. This CDR3 has 16 residues. The CDR3 is CASSLGGLAGDREQFF. The CDR3 coding sequence is TGCGCCAGCAGCTTAGGCGGACTAGCGGGAGACCGGGAGCAGTTCTTC.

This clone is a singleton in its sample. This rearrangement joins TRBV7-8 to TRBJ1-2; D possibly corresponds to TRBD1 (6 bases). CDR1 SGHVS and CDR2 FQNEAQ come from the germline V gene. Deletions cut 5 bases from V and 4 bases from J, with 20 bases between. The CDR3 contains 16 residues. CDR3 protein: CASSPRGQGRSYGYTF. The CDR3 DNA reads as TGTGCCAGCAGCCCAAGGGGCCAGGGGCGATCCTATGGCTACACCTTC.

This rearrangement joins TRBV9 to TRBJ1-4; 8 bases fit TRBD1. Germline loops: CDR1 SGDLS, CDR2 YYNGEE. CDR3 length: 15 residues. With V trimmed by 3 bases and J by 0 bases, 1 base remained unmatched. In nucleotides, the CDR3 is TGTGCCAGCAGCGCAGGGGGCACAACTAATGAAAAACTGTTTTTT. As protein: CASSAGGTTNEKLFF. Together with reference TRBV9 and TRBJ1-4, the CDR3 gives the full variable domain: DSGVTQTPKHLITATGQRVTLRCSPRSGDLSVYWYQQSLDQGLQFLIQYYNGEERAKGNILERFSAQQFPDLHSELNLSSLELGDSALYFCASSAGGTTNEKLFFGSGTQLSVL.

The CDR3, as DNA: TGTGCCAGCAGTATGGTCTGGAGTCAGACCTACAATGAGCAGTTCTTC. Its translation: CASSMVWSQTYNEQFF. The rearrangement links TRBV27 to TRBJ2-1; the D is unclear. The CDR3 has 16 amino acids. Trimming stripped 5 bases from V and 2 bases from J, with 16 bases between. The germline CDR1 and CDR2 sequences are MNHEY and SMNVEV (reference sequence).

The rearrangement uses TRBV6-5 and TRBJ2-7; perhaps TRBD2 as D (6 bases). Germline values: CDR1 MNHEY, CDR2 SVGAGI. The CDR3 has 15 amino acids. The ends were cut back, 3 bases at V and 4 bases at J, with 16 bases in the middle. The CDR3 coding sequence is TGTGCCAGCAGTTATACGGGGGTGGGTGGGTACGAGCAGTACTTC. Encoded protein: CASSYTGVGGYEQYF.

The rearrangement links TRBV5-1 to TRBJ1-4; D is ambiguous. This CDR3 region has 18 residues. V gave up 2 bases and J gave up 4 bases, with 21 bases separating them. Per the germline V gene, CDR1 is SGHRS and CDR2 is YFSETQ. DNA of the CDR3: TGCGCCAGCAGCTTTATGATAAGGGCGCCGGAGGGTAATGAAAAACTGTTTTTT. This gives the protein CASSFMIRAPEGNEKLFF.

The gene calls are TRBV7-6 and TRBJ2-5; D possibly corresponds to TRBD1 (6 bases). The CDR3 consists of 14 residues. CDR1 SGHVS and CDR2 FNYEAQ come from the germline V gene. V was clipped by 3 bases and J by 5 bases, with 13 bases between them. The CDR3: CASSFLQGMETQYF. DNA of the CDR3: TGTGCCAGCAGCTTCCTCCAGGGGATGGAGACCCAGTACTTC.

The V and J genes are TRBV5-5 and TRBJ2-3; the D is unclear. This CDR3 contains 15 residues. Germline V gives CDR1 SGHKS, CDR2 YYEKEE (reference sequence). V dropped 2 bases and J dropped 0 bases, with 10 bases sitting between them. The CDR3 nucleotides are TGTGCCAGCAGCTTTATAGCCCGTAGCACAGATACGCAGTATTTT. Its protein is CASSFIARSTDTQYF.

For the CDR3, the DNA is TGTGCCATCAGTGCAACAGGGCCCCTCAACTCTGGGGCCAACGTCCTGACTTTC. Its translation: CAISATGPLNSGANVLTF. The V call is TRBV10-3, the J call TRBJ2-6, with a weak D call TRBD1 (6 bases). Trimming shortened V by 4 bases and J by 0 bases, and 16 bases separated the two germline ends. Germline CDR1 ENHRY, CDR2 SYGVKD. The CDR3 contains 18 residues.

This sequence joins TRBV21-1 and TRBJ2-7; the table's D call TRBD2 went unverified against the DNA. TRBV21-1 is a documented pseudogene. This CDR3 has 20 residues. The CDR3 is CASSSGQIGLALSRVHEQYF. DNA of the CDR3: TGTGCCAGCAGCTCGGGTCAAATTGGGCTAGCGCTTAGTCGAGTCCACGAGCAGTACTTC.

V usage is TRBV7-6 and J usage is TRBJ1-2; 7 positions match TRBD1. The germline CDR1 and CDR2 sequences are SGHVS and FNYEAQ. The length of the CDR3 is 14 residues. Trimming cost V 5 bases and J 4 bases; bases outside gene matches: 7. CDR3 in amino acids: CASSPMGDSYGYTF. CDR3 coding DNA: TGTGCCAGCAGCCCTATGGGGGACAGCTATGGCTACACCTTC.

The chain carries TRBV10-3 and TRBJ1-3; D uncertain. The V gene's germline CDR1 is ENHRY and CDR2 SYGVKD. CDR3 length: 15 residues. Deletions cut 3 bases from V and 1 base from J, with 10 bases between. The CDR3 nucleotides are TGTGCCATCAGTGACGGGTGGAGTTCTGGAAACACCATATATTTT. This sequence encodes CAISDGWSSGNTIYF.

The gene calls are TRBV7-9 and TRBJ1-5, with D maybe TRBD1 (5 bases). Germline V gene sequence: CDR1 SEHNR, CDR2 FQNEAQ (reference sequence). The CDR3 is 14 amino acids. V shed 6 bases and J shed 6 bases, with 15 bases lying between them. The CDR3 nucleotides are TGTGCCAGCAGTTCTACTCGGACACTTCAGCCCCAGCATTTT. Its translation: CASSSTRTLQPQHF.

The V gene is TRBV11-1, the J gene TRBJ2-1; 12 bases are shared with TRBD1. The length of the CDR3 is 16 residues. V was pared by 6 bases and J by 7 bases, with 10 bases of the junction left unmatched. Per germline, CDR1 SGHAT and CDR2 FQDESV (reference sequence). In DNA, the CDR3 is TGTGCCAGCAGTGTAACCGGGACAGGGGGCTGGAATGAGCAGTTCTTC. This gives the protein CASSVTGTGGWNEQFF.

The chain carries TRBV11-1 and TRBJ1-1; TRBD1 is a possible D gene (5 bases). CDR1 is SGHAT and CDR2 is FQDESV in the germline V gene (reference sequence). The CDR3 has 14 residues. V lost 5 bases and J lost 0, with 10 bases in between. Here the CDR3 DNA reads TGTGCCAGCAGCCGGACACTTTTGAACACTGAAGCTTTCTTT. It specifies CASSRTLLNTEAFF.

V usage is TRBV4-1 and J usage is TRBJ2-7; 7 bases line up with TRBD2. This CDR3 is built from 13 residues. The germline CDR1 and CDR2 sequences are MGHRA and YSYEKL. V was clipped by 1 base and J by 4 bases; unmatched bases: 1. CDR3 nucleotides: TGCGCCAGCAGCCAAGTGCGGGGGTACGAGCAGTACTTC. It translates to CASSQVRGYEQYF.

This sequence joins TRBV5-6 and TRBJ1-2, with D perhaps TRBD1 (6 bases). There are 13 residues in the CDR3. Germline-derived CDR1 and CDR2 are SGHDT and YYEEEE. Trimming took 4 bases from V and 8 from J, leaving 15 bases between them. DNA for the CDR3: TGTGCCAGCAGCAGGACAGCCGAATCGGGCTACACCTTC. As protein: CASSRTAESGYTF.

This chain uses TRBV2 with TRBJ2-1; 9 bases match TRBD1. The ends lost 6 bases at V and 4 bases at J; junction bases unmatched: 4. Germline V lookup: CDR1 SNHLY, CDR2 FYNNEI. The CDR3 runs 14 residues. CDR3 amino acids: CASSPGTGYNEQFF. CDR3 sequence (DNA): TGTGCCAGCAGCCCCGGGACAGGGTACAATGAGCAGTTCTTC.

This chain uses TRBV18 with TRBJ1-1; D not certain. The CDR3 totals 15 residues. The germline gives CDR1 KGHSH, CDR2 LQKENI. Deletions cut 1 base from V and 1 base from J, with 10 bases between. Here the CDR3 DNA reads TGTGCCAGCTCACCACAGGCAGGTTCGAACACTGAAGCTTTCTTT. This encodes CASSPQAGSNTEAFF.

The rearrangement uses TRBV7-2 and TRBJ2-2; no clear D. The germline gives CDR1 SGHTA, CDR2 FQGNSA. The CDR3 sequence is 12 residues long. V was shortened by 3 bases and J by 6 bases, with 5 bases between the two germline ends. CDR3 region: CASSFFSGELFF. The CDR3 DNA reads as TGTGCCAGCAGCTTTTTCTCCGGGGAGCTGTTTTTT.